This TCR beta chain was recorded in a study of identical twins. Each CDR3 protein is one row after TCRdb ran MiXCR on the 5' RACE reads. The sample consists of roughly 690,000 distinct CDR3 sequences, 21% of them appearing once. V was clipped by 0 bases and J by 2 bases, with 11 bases between them. There are 16 residues in the CDR3. The germline gives CDR1 SGHRS, CDR2 YFSETQ. The sample also formed part of further work on T cells expressing NK-cell markers.

The sequencing input was PBMCs. The V and J genes are TRBV5-1 and TRBJ2-2; D perhaps matches TRBD1 (6 bases). The sequence was obtained from a woman aged 18 to 35 in good health. CDR3 protein: CASSLDRAGNTGELFF. The CDR3 DNA sequence: TGCGCCAGCAGCTTGGACAGGGCTGGTAACACCGGGGAGCTGTTTTTT.